This T cell receptor beta chain was identified during a study of cytotoxic CD8 clonotypes in ibrutinib-treated CLL. Background on the study: For this cohort, patients were some eleven relapsed/refractory and over 14 treatment-naive, while 17 were IGHV unmutated. There were, on average, around 250,000 productive templates and around 94,000 productive rearrangements per sample.

From cryopreserved PBMCs came 1.5 to 2.5 micrograms of genomic DNA used for TCR beta libraries. This clone was seen at least ten times. What it binds is unknown. Clones were sequenced by immunoSEQ multiplex PCR, and TCRdb holds only the in-frame ones, with some missing. The sample has approximately 200,000 clones, about 72% seen once. Whole-study results and caveats: Public clonotypes showed up rarely, and on treatment they shrank or held steady.

J gave up 1 base and V 4 bases, and 3 bases lay outside the gene matches. The CDR3 has 15 amino acids. Germline lookup yields CDR1 KGHSH and CDR2 LQKENI. V and J are TRBV18 and TRBJ2-3; TRBD1 aligns across 9 bases. Sample: PBMCs, taken after 24 months of ibrutinib treatment. This TCR came from a human donor with chronic lymphocytic leukemia. Here the CDR3 reads CASSLRTGGTDTQYF. The DNA for the CDR3 is TGTGCCAGCTCACTACGGACAGGGGGCACAGATACGCAGTATTTT.